This TCR beta chain was obtained from a study of T-cell memory formation after mild COVID-19. For the study at large: Largely, the TCR clusters proved donor specific.

Trimming left V 1 base short and J 7 bases short, with 13 bases between. The CDR3 is 14 residues long. The study's findings and limits: In second-wave clones peaking day 37, SARS-CoV-2 specificity remained unconfirmed. From day 15 to 85, contracting clones were balanced between CD4 and CD8, whereas later expanders leaned toward CD4+.

The 5'RACE method, run with constant-segment primers, produced TCR alpha and TCR beta cDNA libraries (carrying sample barcodes and UMIs). TCRdb processed the 5' RACE reads anew with MiXCR; each CDR3 protein has one entry. The table has hundreds of thousands of distinct CDR3 sequences, about an eighth seen once. In regard to this clonotype: The antigen is unknown.

The sequence was collected from a man younger than 35 who had mild COVID-19 (a few samples of this study predate the infection). Cell type and time point are not known. The sequencing input was PBMCs or a T cell subset sorted from them (not recorded which). The chain employs TRBV12-3 or TRBV12-4 and TRBJ1-1; D possibly corresponds to TRBD1 (5 bases). CDR3 nucleotide sequence: TGTGCCAGCAGTTTAGGGGGACGGATTCTTGAAGCTTTCTTT. The encoded protein is CASSLGGRILEAFF.